This TCR beta chain derives from a study of CD8 T cells in Susac syndrome. It was with random hexamers that 0.5 to 1 ug RNA was reverse transcribed. Amplification of TCR beta CDR3 across 54 Vbeta and 13 Jbeta was performed with immunoSEQ multiplex PCR. TCRdb itself ran the immunoSEQ multiplex PCR reads through MiXCR, one entry per CDR3 protein. The sample holds roughly 80,000 distinct CDR3 sequences, 85% to 95% seen once. The authors negatively isolated CD8+ and CD4+ T cells and FACS-enriched TEMRA cells. There are 15 residues in the CDR3. The germline V gene has CDR1 MGHDK and CDR2 SYGVNS. The V and J ends lost 7 bases and 6 bases respectively, with 18 bases between them.

The sequence came from a human donor in good health. The source material was CD8+ T cells from PBMCs. This rearrangement joins TRBV25-1 to TRBJ1-4; D uncertain. CDR3 sequence (DNA): TGTGCCAGCACCGAGGAGGCCGGCCCCGATGAAAAACTGTTTTTT. Residues: CASTEEAGPDEKLFF.